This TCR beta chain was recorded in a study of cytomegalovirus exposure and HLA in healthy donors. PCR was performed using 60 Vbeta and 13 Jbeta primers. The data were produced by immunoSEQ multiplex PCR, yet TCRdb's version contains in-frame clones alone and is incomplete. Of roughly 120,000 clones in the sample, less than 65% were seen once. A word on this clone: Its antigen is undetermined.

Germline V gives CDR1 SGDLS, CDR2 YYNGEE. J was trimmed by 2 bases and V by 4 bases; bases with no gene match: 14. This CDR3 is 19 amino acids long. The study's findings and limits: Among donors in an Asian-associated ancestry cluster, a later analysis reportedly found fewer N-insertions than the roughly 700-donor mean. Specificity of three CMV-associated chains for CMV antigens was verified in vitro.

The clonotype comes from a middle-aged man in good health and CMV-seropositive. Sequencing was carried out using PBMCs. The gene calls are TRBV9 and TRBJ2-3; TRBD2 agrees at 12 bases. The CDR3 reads CASSPRGLAGGRATDTQYF. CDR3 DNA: TGTGCCAGCAGCCCTAGGGGGCTAGCGGGAGGGCGTGCCACAGATACGCAGTATTTT.